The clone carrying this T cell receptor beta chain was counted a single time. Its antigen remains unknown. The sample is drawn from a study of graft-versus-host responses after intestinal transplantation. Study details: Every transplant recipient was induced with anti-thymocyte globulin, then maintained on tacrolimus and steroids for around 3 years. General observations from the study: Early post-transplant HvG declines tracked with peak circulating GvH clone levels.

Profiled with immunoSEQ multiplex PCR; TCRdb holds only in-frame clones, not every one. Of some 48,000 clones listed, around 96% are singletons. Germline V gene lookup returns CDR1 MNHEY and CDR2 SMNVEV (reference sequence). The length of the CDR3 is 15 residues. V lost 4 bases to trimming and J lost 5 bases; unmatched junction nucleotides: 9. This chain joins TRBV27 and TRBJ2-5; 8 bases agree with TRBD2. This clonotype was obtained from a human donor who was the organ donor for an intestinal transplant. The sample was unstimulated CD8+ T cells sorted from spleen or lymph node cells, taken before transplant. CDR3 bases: TGTGCCAGCAGTTCCGGGACTAGAGCTAGGGAGACCCAGTACTTC. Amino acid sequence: CASSSGTRARETQYF.